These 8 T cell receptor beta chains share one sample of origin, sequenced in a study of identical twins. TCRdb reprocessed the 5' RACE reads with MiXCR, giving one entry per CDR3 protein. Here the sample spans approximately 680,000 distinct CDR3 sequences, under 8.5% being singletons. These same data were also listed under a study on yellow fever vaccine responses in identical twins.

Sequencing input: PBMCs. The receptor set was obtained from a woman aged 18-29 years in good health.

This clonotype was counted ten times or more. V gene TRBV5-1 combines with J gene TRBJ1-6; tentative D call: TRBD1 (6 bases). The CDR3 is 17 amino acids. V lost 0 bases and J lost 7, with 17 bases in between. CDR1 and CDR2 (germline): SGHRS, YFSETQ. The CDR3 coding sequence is TGCGCCAGCAGCTTGGGCACACAGGGATTGTCGAATTCACCCCTCCACTTT. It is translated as CASSLGTQGLSNSPLHF.

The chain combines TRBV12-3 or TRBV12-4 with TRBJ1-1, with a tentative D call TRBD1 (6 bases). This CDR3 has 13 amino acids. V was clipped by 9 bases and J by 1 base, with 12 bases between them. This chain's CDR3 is CASQGQPNTEAFF. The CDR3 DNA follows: TGTGCCAGTCAAGGACAGCCGAACACTGAAGCTTTCTTT.

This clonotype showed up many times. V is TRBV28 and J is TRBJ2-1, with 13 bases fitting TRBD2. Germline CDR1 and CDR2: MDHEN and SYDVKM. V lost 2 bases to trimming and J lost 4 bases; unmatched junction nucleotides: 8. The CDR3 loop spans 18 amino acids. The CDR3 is CASSLRLAGGRLYNEQFF. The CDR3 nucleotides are TGTGCCAGCAGTTTAAGACTAGCGGGAGGCCGCCTTTACAATGAGCAGTTCTTC.

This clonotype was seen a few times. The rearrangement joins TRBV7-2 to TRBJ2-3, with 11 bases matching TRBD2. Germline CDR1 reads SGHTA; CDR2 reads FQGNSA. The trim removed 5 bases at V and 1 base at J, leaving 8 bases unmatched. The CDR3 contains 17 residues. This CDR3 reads CASSPRPGLAGTDTQYF. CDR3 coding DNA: TGTGCCAGCAGCCCCCGACCGGGACTAGCGGGCACAGATACGCAGTATTTT.

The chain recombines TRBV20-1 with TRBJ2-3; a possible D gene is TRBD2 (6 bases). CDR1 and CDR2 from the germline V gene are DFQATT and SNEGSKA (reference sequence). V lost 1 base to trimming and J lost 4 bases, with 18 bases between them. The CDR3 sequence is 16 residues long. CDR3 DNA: TGCAGTGCTAGAGCCCCGCCAGCGGAGGGACCAGATACGCAGTATTTT. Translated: CSARAPPAEGPDTQYF.

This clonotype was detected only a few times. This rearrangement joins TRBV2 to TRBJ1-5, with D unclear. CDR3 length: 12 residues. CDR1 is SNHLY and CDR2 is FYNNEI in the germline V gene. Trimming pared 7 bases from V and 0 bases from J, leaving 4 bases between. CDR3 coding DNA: TGTGCCAGCAAGGATAGCAATCAGCCCCAGCATTTT. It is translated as CASKDSNQPQHF. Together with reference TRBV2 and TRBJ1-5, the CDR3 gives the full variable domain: EPEVTQTPSHQVTQMGQEVILRCVPISNHLYFYWYRQILGQKVEFLVSFYNNEISEKSEIFDDQFSVERPDGSNFTLKIRSTKLEDSAMYFCASKDSNQPQHFGDGTRLSIL.

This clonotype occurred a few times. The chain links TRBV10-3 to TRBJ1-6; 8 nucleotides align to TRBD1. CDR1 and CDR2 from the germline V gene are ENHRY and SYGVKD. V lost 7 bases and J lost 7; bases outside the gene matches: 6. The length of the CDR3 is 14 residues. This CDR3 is CAITATGENSPLHF. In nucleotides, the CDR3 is TGTGCCATCACCGCGACAGGGGAAAATTCACCCCTCCACTTT.

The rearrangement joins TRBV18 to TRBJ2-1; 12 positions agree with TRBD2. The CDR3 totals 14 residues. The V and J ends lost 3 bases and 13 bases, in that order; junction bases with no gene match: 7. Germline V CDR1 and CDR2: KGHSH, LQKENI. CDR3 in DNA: TGTGCCAGCTCACCCCAGACTAGCGGGAGCCCTCAGTTCTTC. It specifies CASSPQTSGSPQFF.